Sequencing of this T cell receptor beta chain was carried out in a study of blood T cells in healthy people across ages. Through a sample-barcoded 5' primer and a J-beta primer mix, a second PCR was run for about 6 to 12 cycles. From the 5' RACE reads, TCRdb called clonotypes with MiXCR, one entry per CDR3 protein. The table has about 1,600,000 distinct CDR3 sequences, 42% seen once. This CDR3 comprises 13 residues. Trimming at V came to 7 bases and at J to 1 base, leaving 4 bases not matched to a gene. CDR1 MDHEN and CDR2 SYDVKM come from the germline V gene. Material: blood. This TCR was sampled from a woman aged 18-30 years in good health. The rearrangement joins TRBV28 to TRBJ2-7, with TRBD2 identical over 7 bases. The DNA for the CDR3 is TGTGCCAGCACCGGGGGAGGGTCCTACGAGCAGTACTTC. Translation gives CASTGGGSYEQYF.